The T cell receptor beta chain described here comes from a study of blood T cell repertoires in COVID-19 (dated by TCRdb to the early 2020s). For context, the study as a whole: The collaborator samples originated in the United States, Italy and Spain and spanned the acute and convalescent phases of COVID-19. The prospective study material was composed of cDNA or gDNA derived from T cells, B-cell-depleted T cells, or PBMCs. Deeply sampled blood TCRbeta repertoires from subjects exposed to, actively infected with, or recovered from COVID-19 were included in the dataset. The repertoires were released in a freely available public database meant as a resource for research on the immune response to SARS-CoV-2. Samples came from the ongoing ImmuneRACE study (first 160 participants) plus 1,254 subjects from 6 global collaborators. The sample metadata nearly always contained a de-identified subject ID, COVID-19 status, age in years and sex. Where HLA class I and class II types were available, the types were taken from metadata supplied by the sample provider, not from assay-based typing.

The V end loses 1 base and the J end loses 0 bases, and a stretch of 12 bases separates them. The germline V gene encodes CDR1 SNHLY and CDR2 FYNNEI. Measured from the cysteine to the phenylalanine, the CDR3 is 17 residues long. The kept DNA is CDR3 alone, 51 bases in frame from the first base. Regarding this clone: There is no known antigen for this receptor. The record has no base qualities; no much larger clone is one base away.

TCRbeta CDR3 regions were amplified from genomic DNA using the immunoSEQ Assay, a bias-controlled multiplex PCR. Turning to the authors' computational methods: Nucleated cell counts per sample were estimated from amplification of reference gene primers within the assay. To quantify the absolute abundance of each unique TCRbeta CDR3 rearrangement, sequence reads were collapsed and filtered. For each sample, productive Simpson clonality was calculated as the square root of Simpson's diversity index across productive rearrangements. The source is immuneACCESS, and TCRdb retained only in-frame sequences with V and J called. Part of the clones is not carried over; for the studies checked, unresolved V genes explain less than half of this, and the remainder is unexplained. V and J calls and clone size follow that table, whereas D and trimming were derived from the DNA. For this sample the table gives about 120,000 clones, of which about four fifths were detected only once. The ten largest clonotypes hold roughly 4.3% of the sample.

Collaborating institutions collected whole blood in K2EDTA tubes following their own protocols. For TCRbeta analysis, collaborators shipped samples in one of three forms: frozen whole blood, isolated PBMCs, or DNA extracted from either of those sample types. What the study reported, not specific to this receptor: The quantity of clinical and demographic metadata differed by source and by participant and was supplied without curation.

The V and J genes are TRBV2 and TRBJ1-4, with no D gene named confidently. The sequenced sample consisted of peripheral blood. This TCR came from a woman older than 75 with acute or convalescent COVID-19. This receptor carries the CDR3 CASSEESGWATNEKLFF. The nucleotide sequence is TGTGCCAGCAGTGAAGAGTCGGGTTGGGCAACTAATGAAAAACTGTTTTTT.